This T cell receptor beta chain originates from a study of OX40 agonist ivuxolimab in advanced cancers. Broader study findings: There were, on average, more expanded clones in CD8+ T cells than in CD4+.

The CDR3 extends over 16 amino acids. CDR1 is MGHRA and CDR2 is YSYEKL in the germline V gene. V shed 0 bases, J shed 6 bases, and the junction held 6 bases outside the gene matches. Libraries were prepared by immunoSEQ multiplex PCR; TCRdb keeps only in-frame clonotypes and omits some of them. The sample consists of over 8,500 clones, 86% of them appearing once. As regards this clone: The antigen is undetermined.

This sample comprised CD4+ or CD8+ T cells sorted from blood, obtained in a trial of the OX40 agonist ivuxolimab. V gene TRBV4-1 combines with J gene TRBJ2-7, with 12 bases fitting TRBD2. This clonotype was obtained from an adult with an advanced solid tumor such as melanoma, head and neck, liver or kidney cancer. The CDR3 DNA follows: TGCGCCAGCAGCCAAGACCTAGCGGGAGGGCCCCGCGAGCAGTACTTC. It specifies CASSQDLAGGPREQYF.